This T cell receptor beta chain was recorded in a study of blood T cell repertoires in COVID-19. Overall study: Samples representing acute and convalescent COVID-19 were sourced from the United States, Italy and Spain. T cells, B-cell-depleted T cells, or PBMCs provided the cDNA or gDNA that served as material.

The table lists this clone with a few counts. How the authors handled the data: Estimation of nucleated cell counts was performed using reference gene primer amplification. Assay: immunoSEQ multiplex PCR; the TCRdb copy retains only in-frame clones and omits some. The V and J calls and clone size come from that table; D and trimming were worked out from the DNA. The repertoire has around 91,000 clones, 70% to 80% of them found once; the top ten carry less than 20%. This receptor was identified in a woman of 80 years or more with active or convalescent COVID-19. Sequenced sample: peripheral blood.

The CDR3 nucleotides read TGTGCCAGCAGTGACAGAAACTATGGCTACACCTTC. It specifies CASSDRNYGYTF. The V gene is TRBV2, the J gene TRBJ1-2, with D unclear. Germline V gives CDR1 SNHLY, CDR2 FYNNEI. Trimming pared 3 bases from V and 2 bases from J, leaving 4 bases between. This CDR3 has 12 amino acids. Combining the CDR3 with reference TRBV2 and TRBJ1-2 gives the whole variable domain EPEVTQTPSHQVTQMGQEVILRCVPISNHLYFYWYRQILGQKVEFLVSFYNNEISEKSEIFDDQFSVERPDGSNFTLKIRSTKLEDSAMYFCASSDRNYGYTFGSGTRLTVV.